These T cell receptor beta chains were read from a single sample in a study of regulatory T cells in long-lasting Graves disease. TCRdb itself ran the multiplex PCR reads through MiXCR, one entry per CDR3 protein. This sample carries 450,000 to 600,000 distinct CDR3 sequences, 15% to 20% of them seen once, and the ten largest clones take more than 10%. This same sample was also part of a study on T cells in Graves' hyperthyroidism and ophthalmopathy.

The sample consisted of peripheral blood mononuclear cells (PBMCs), taken at new diagnosis, from a patient treated with antithyroid drugs. These receptor sequences come from a man aged 40-50 years with Graves disease. Each CDR3 is given with its conserved first and last residue. The D gene is left open where the match is weak. Some rows have no size entry. The others give once, few or many, or a class for an expanded clone.

clone_size: many; d_call: NA; j_call: TRBJ2-7; v_call: TRBV6-2/TRBV6-3; cdr3_length: 12; cdr3_nt: TGTGCCAGCAACCCTAGCTCCTACGAGCAGTACTTC; cdr3_aa: CASNPSSYEQYF
clone_size: many; d_call: NA; j_call: TRBJ2-7; v_call: TRBV20-1; cdr3_length: 14; cdr3_nt: TGCAGTGCTACTCCGGCGGGGAGCTCCTACGAGCAGTACTTC; cdr3_aa: CSATPAGSSYEQYF
clone_size: NA; d_call: TRBD2; j_call: TRBJ2-1; v_call: TRBV6-1; cdr3_length: 15; cdr3_nt: TGTGCCAGCAGCACCGCTAGCGGGAGGGTAAATGAGCAGTTCTTC; cdr3_aa: CASSTASGRVNEQFF
clone_size: NA; d_call: TRBD1; j_call: TRBJ2-5; v_call: TRBV25-1; cdr3_length: 15; cdr3_nt: TGTGCCAGCAGTCTGGGACAGGACTATCAAGAGACCCAGTACTTC; cdr3_aa: CASSLGQDYQETQYF
clone_size: few; d_call: TRBD2; j_call: TRBJ2-7; v_call: TRBV18; cdr3_length: 18; cdr3_nt: TGTGCCAGCTCACCAGGGACTAGCGGGAGGGGAAGTTCCTACGAGCAGTACTTC; cdr3_aa: CASSPGTSGRGSSYEQYF
clone_size: many; d_call: TRBD1; j_call: TRBJ2-1; v_call: TRBV9; cdr3_length: 16; cdr3_nt: TGTGCCAGCAGCGTAGGTTGGGACAGGGGTATGAATGAGCAGTTCTTC; cdr3_aa: CASSVGWDRGMNEQFF
clone_size: many; d_call: TRBD2; j_call: TRBJ2-1; v_call: TRBV27; cdr3_length: 13; cdr3_nt: TGTGCCAGCACCCGGACTAGAAACAATGAGCAGTTCTTC; cdr3_aa: CASTRTRNNEQFF
clone_size: few; d_call: NA; j_call: TRBJ2-1; v_call: TRBV5-4; cdr3_length: 15; cdr3_nt: TGTGCCAGCAGTATGGGTCGGGGGCTCTACAATGAGCAGTTCTTC; cdr3_aa: CASSMGRGLYNEQFF
clone_size: many; d_call: NA; j_call: TRBJ2-1; v_call: TRBV28; cdr3_length: 14; cdr3_nt: TGTGCCACCTCCTCACTGGGCAGGCGAAATGAGCAGTTCTTC; cdr3_aa: CATSSLGRRNEQFF
clone_size: NA; d_call: TRBD2; j_call: TRBJ2-2; v_call: TRBV20-1; cdr3_length: 17; cdr3_nt: TGCAGTGCTACCCCCCCTCTAGCGGGAGTTGTCACCGGGGAGCTGTTTTTT; cdr3_aa: CSATPPLAGVVTGELFF
clone_size: many; d_call: NA; j_call: TRBJ1-2; v_call: TRBV24-1; cdr3_length: 13; cdr3_nt: TGTGCCACCAGTAAGGGCTCTATCGACGGCTACACCTTC; cdr3_aa: CATSKGSIDGYTF
clone_size: many; d_call: TRBD1; j_call: TRBJ2-5; v_call: TRBV7-9; cdr3_length: 12; cdr3_nt: TGTGCCAGCAACCAGGGGGACGAGACCCAGTACTTC; cdr3_aa: CASNQGDETQYF
clone_size: few; d_call: NA; j_call: TRBJ2-1; v_call: TRBV7-6; cdr3_length: 12; cdr3_nt: TGTGCCAGCGCCAATCACTACAATGAGCAGTTCTTC; cdr3_aa: CASANHYNEQFF
clone_size: many; d_call: NA; j_call: TRBJ2-7; v_call: TRBV28; cdr3_length: 14; cdr3_nt: TGTGCCAGCAGTTTCTCCGATGGGACCTACGAGCAGTACTTC; cdr3_aa: CASSFSDGTYEQYF
clone_size: NA; d_call: TRBD2; j_call: TRBJ2-1; v_call: TRBV5-4; cdr3_length: 15; cdr3_nt: TGTGCCAGCAGCGGAGTAGCGGGAAGGGGCAATGAGCAGTTCTTC; cdr3_aa: CASSGVAGRGNEQFF
clone_size: NA; d_call: NA; j_call: TRBJ2-5; v_call: TRBV27; cdr3_length: 12; cdr3_nt: TGTGCCAGCAGTCACACGGGTAGGACCCAGTACTTC; cdr3_aa: CASSHTGRTQYF
clone_size: NA; d_call: TRBD2; j_call: TRBJ2-5; v_call: TRBV9; cdr3_length: 16; cdr3_nt: TGTGCCAGCAGCCCACGGACTAGCGGCCGTGGGGAGACCCAGTACTTC; cdr3_aa: CASSPRTSGRGETQYF
clone_size: many; d_call: TRBD1; j_call: TRBJ1-2; v_call: TRBV12-3/TRBV12-4; cdr3_length: 14; cdr3_nt: TGTGCCAGCAGTCACGACAGGGCAGGCTATGGCTACACCTTC; cdr3_aa: CASSHDRAGYGYTF
clone_size: many; d_call: NA; j_call: TRBJ2-2; v_call: TRBV2; cdr3_length: 14; cdr3_nt: TGTGCCAGCAGGCGATATCCGAGCACCGGGGAGCTGTTTTTT; cdr3_aa: CASRRYPSTGELFF
clone_size: few; d_call: NA; j_call: TRBJ1-2; v_call: TRBV7-9; cdr3_length: 14; cdr3_nt: TGTGCCAGCATCCCCTTGGGATGGAACTATGGCTACACCTTC; cdr3_aa: CASIPLGWNYGYTF
clone_size: NA; d_call: NA; j_call: TRBJ1-1; v_call: TRBV28; cdr3_length: 15; cdr3_nt: TGTGCCAGCAGTTTAGTGGGGTCGGGGGTCACTGAAGCTTTCTTT; cdr3_aa: CASSLVGSGVTEAFF
clone_size: many; d_call: NA; j_call: TRBJ2-4; v_call: TRBV28; cdr3_length: 14; cdr3_nt: TGTGCCAGCAGTCCGACTGGAGCCAAAAACATTCAGTACTTC; cdr3_aa: CASSPTGAKNIQYF
clone_size: few; d_call: TRBD1; j_call: TRBJ2-7; v_call: TRBV5-1; cdr3_length: 16; cdr3_nt: TGCGCCAGCAGTCAGGGGGCAAATTGGCGGCCTTACGAGCAGTACTTC; cdr3_aa: CASSQGANWRPYEQYF
clone_size: many; d_call: NA; j_call: TRBJ1-6; v_call: TRBV3-1; cdr3_length: 14; cdr3_nt: TGTGCCAGCAGCCAGGAGACGGGGAATTCACCCCTCCACTTT; cdr3_aa: CASSQETGNSPLHF
clone_size: many; d_call: TRBD1; j_call: TRBJ1-1; v_call: TRBV7-8; cdr3_length: 16; cdr3_nt: TGTGCCAGCAGCCCAGACAGGGGTCGATTGAACACTGAAGCTTTCTTT; cdr3_aa: CASSPDRGRLNTEAFF
clone_size: many; d_call: NA; j_call: TRBJ2-7; v_call: TRBV5-1; cdr3_length: 14; cdr3_nt: TGCGCCAGCAGCGCCGGACCAGGGTACCACGAGCAGTACTTC; cdr3_aa: CASSAGPGYHEQYF
clone_size: many; d_call: NA; j_call: TRBJ2-1; v_call: TRBV11-2; cdr3_length: 11; cdr3_nt: TGTGCCAGCAGCCCGAACAATGAGCAGTTCTTC; cdr3_aa: CASSPNNEQFF
clone_size: many; d_call: NA; j_call: TRBJ2-7; v_call: TRBV6-1; cdr3_length: 13; cdr3_nt: TGTGCCAGCAGTATGTACAGGGCGGGCGAGCAGTACTTC; cdr3_aa: CASSMYRAGEQYF
clone_size: few; d_call: NA; j_call: TRBJ2-1; v_call: TRBV19; cdr3_length: 14; cdr3_nt: TGTGCCAGTAGCCCCTTAAGCTCCTACAATGAGCAGTTCTTC; cdr3_aa: CASSPLSSYNEQFF
clone_size: few; d_call: NA; j_call: TRBJ1-6; v_call: TRBV27; cdr3_length: 17; cdr3_nt: TGTGCCAGCAGCAGTTTCCAGGGCGCTTCCTATAATTCACCCCTCCACTTT; cdr3_aa: CASSSFQGASYNSPLHF
clone_size: NA; d_call: TRBD2; j_call: TRBJ2-7; v_call: TRBV2; cdr3_length: 15; cdr3_nt: TGTGCCAGCAGTCCCCGTGGCGGGGAGGGCTACGAGCAGGACTTC; cdr3_aa: CASSPRGGEGYEQDF
clone_size: NA; d_call: TRBD1; j_call: TRBJ2-3; v_call: TRBV5-1; cdr3_length: 16; cdr3_nt: TGCGCCAGCAGCTTGGGGACAGGGGGCGGAAAAGATACGCAGTATTTT; cdr3_aa: CASSLGTGGGKDTQYF
clone_size: NA; d_call: NA; j_call: TRBJ1-5; v_call: TRBV19; cdr3_length: 14; cdr3_nt: TGTGCCAGTAGCCCCTATGTGGGGGGTCAGCCCCAGCATTTT; cdr3_aa: CASSPYVGGQPQHF
clone_size: few; d_call: NA; j_call: TRBJ2-1; v_call: TRBV19; cdr3_length: 14; cdr3_nt: TGTGCCAGTAAAAAGGACTATTCCTACAATGAGCAGTTCTTC; cdr3_aa: CASKKDYSYNEQFF
clone_size: few; d_call: NA; j_call: TRBJ1-5; v_call: TRBV12-5; cdr3_length: 15; cdr3_nt: TGTGCTAGTGGTTTGGGACAGGTTAGCAATCAGCCCCAGCATTTT; cdr3_aa: CASGLGQVSNQPQHF
clone_size: many; d_call: TRBD2; j_call: TRBJ2-1; v_call: TRBV12-3/TRBV12-4; cdr3_length: 13; cdr3_nt: TGTGCCAGCAGAGGACTAGGAGGCTATGAGCAGTTCTTC; cdr3_aa: CASRGLGGYEQFF
clone_size: few; d_call: TRBD2; j_call: TRBJ2-1; v_call: TRBV20-1; cdr3_length: 18; cdr3_nt: TGCAGTGCTAGAGAAAACCCTACGCGGGAGGGCCGGGACAATGAGCAGTTCTTC; cdr3_aa: CSARENPTREGRDNEQFF
clone_size: many; d_call: TRBD1; j_call: TRBJ2-7; v_call: TRBV7-8; cdr3_length: 13; cdr3_nt: TGTGCCAGCAGCCCGGGACAGCCTGAGGAGCAGTACTTC; cdr3_aa: CASSPGQPEEQYF
clone_size: NA; d_call: NA; j_call: TRBJ2-2; v_call: TRBV6-9; cdr3_length: 16; cdr3_nt: TGTGCCAGCAGCTATGCACAGGGAGGGGGGACCGGGGAGCTGTTTTTT; cdr3_aa: CASSYAQGGGTGELFF
clone_size: many; d_call: NA; j_call: TRBJ1-6; v_call: TRBV27; cdr3_length: 15; cdr3_nt: TGTGCCAGCAGTCGACCGCCAGGATATAATTCACCCCTCCACTTT; cdr3_aa: CASSRPPGYNSPLHF
clone_size: many; d_call: TRBD2; j_call: TRBJ2-2; v_call: TRBV3-1; cdr3_length: 14; cdr3_nt: TGTGCCAGCACGACTAGCGGGAGGAACGGGGAGCTGTTTTTT; cdr3_aa: CASTTSGRNGELFF
clone_size: NA; d_call: TRBD1; j_call: TRBJ2-5; v_call: TRBV6-1; cdr3_length: 14; cdr3_nt: TGTGCCAGCAGCGAGACAGGGAGTCGGGAGACCCAGTACTTC; cdr3_aa: CASSETGSRETQYF
clone_size: many; d_call: TRBD1; j_call: TRBJ1-1; v_call: TRBV18; cdr3_length: 14; cdr3_nt: TGTGCCAGCTCACCACAGCAGGGGGAGCCTGAAGCTTTCTTT; cdr3_aa: CASSPQQGEPEAFF
clone_size: many; d_call: TRBD2; j_call: TRBJ2-5; v_call: TRBV11-2; cdr3_length: 16; cdr3_nt: TGTGCCAGCAGCTTAAGACTAGCCGTGAATGGGGAGACCCAGTACTTC; cdr3_aa: CASSLRLAVNGETQYF
clone_size: many; d_call: TRBD2; j_call: TRBJ2-7; v_call: TRBV28; cdr3_length: 16; cdr3_nt: TGTGCCAGCAGCTCTCACGCGGGAGGGCCTGGTAACGAGCAGTACTTC; cdr3_aa: CASSSHAGGPGNEQYF
clone_size: NA; d_call: NA; j_call: TRBJ2-2; v_call: TRBV14; cdr3_length: 14; cdr3_nt: TGCGCCAGCAGCCAAGATCCCGGCACCGGGGAGCTGTTTTTT; cdr3_aa: CASSQDPGTGELFF
clone_size: NA; d_call: NA; j_call: TRBJ1-4; v_call: TRBV18; cdr3_length: 15; cdr3_nt: TGTGCCAGCTCACCATTGGGGACGGCTAATGAAAAACTGTTTTTT; cdr3_aa: CASSPLGTANEKLFF
clone_size: NA; d_call: TRBD2; j_call: TRBJ2-7; v_call: TRBV7-9; cdr3_length: 16; cdr3_nt: TGTGCCAGCAGCCCGGTTTGGGTAGCGGGAGAGGGAGAGCAGTACTTC; cdr3_aa: CASSPVWVAGEGEQYF
clone_size: many; d_call: NA; j_call: TRBJ2-7; v_call: TRBV28; cdr3_length: 16; cdr3_nt: TGTGCCAGCAGTAAGCAGCGGGTCGGGGGATCCTACGAGCAGTACTTC; cdr3_aa: CASSKQRVGGSYEQYF